Presented here are 18 T cell receptor beta chains from one specimen sequenced in a study of chemoradiotherapy in HPV16-positive cancers. Measured with immunoSEQ multiplex PCR; TCRdb has only the in-frame clones, and not every one. The sample shows tens of thousands of clones, roughly 90% of them seen only once. This specimen was blood, taken from a patient who underwent chemoradiotherapy. The receptor source for this set is a human donor with HPV-associated anogenital cancer.

This rearrangement joins TRBV10-3 to TRBJ1-3; D not resolved. With 3 bases removed from V and 0 bases from J, the gap between germline ends came to 9 bases. The CDR3 spans 15 residues. Germline loops: CDR1 ENHRY, CDR2 SYGVKD. CDR3 sequence: CAISDKGSSGNTIYF. The CDR3 nucleotides are TGTGCCATCAGTGATAAGGGAAGCTCTGGAAACACCATATATTTT.

V and J are TRBV15 and TRBJ2-3, with D tentatively TRBD1 or TRBD2 (5 bases each). Trimming took off 0 bases at V and 1 base at J, with 20 bases between the two ends. The germline CDR1 and CDR2 sequences are LNHNV and YYDKDF (reference sequence). The CDR3 extends over 19 amino acids. CDR3 nucleotides: TGTGCCACCAGCAGAGAGATGACGGGGTCCCTAGGGGGCACAGATACGCAGTATTTT. This sequence encodes CATSREMTGSLGGTDTQYF.

CDR3 in amino acids: CASSLARGGSYNSPLHF. The CDR3 DNA is TGTGCCAGCAGCTTAGCGAGGGGGGGCTCCTATAATTCACCCCTCCACTTT. The chain combines TRBV7-8 with TRBJ1-6, with D possibly being TRBD1 (6 bases). V lost 0 bases and J 0 bases, leaving 9 bases between the germline ends. CDR1 and CDR2 (germline): SGHVS, FQNEAQ. The CDR3 loop spans 17 amino acids.

V is TRBV11-2 and J is TRBJ1-1, with a weak D call TRBD1 (6 bases). Germline V CDR1 and CDR2: SGHAT, FQNNGV. The CDR3 totals 13 residues. V was clipped by 2 bases and J by 3 bases, with 7 bases between them. The CDR3 loop is CASSLQGYTEAFF. Here the CDR3 DNA reads TGTGCCAGCAGCTTACAGGGGTACACTGAAGCTTTCTTT.

This clone was seen just once. This CDR3 is CASSRDRDRFF. In DNA form, the CDR3 reads TGTGCCAGCTCTCGGGACAGAGATCGGTTCTTC. The V and J genes are TRBV2 and TRBJ2-1; 7 bases are shared with TRBD1. The CDR3 length is 11 residues. In germline, CDR1 is SNHLY, CDR2 FYNNEI. V gave up 8 bases and J gave up 15 bases; unmatched junction bases: 10.

The chain joins TRBV9 to TRBJ2-1, with D unclear. Germline-derived CDR1 and CDR2 are SGDLS and YYNGEE. The CDR3 is made up of 14 amino acids. V dropped 3 bases and J dropped 4 bases, with 11 bases sitting between them. The DNA of the CDR3 is TGTGCCAGCAGCGATCAACCAGATTACAATGAGCAGTTCTTC. Its protein is CASSDQPDYNEQFF.

The V and J genes are TRBV5-8 and TRBJ2-3; 9 bases agree with TRBD2. The CDR3 is made up of 15 amino acids. V was pared by 4 bases and J by 1 base, with 4 bases of the junction left unmatched. Germline V gene data show CDR1 as SGHTS and CDR2 as YDEGEE. In nucleotides, the CDR3 is TGTGCCAGCAGCCCACAGCGGGGGGGCACAGATACGCAGTATTTT. Protein product: CASSPQRGGTDTQYF.

The chain couples TRBV10-3 to TRBJ1-1; TRBD1 matches 11 bases. CDR3 length: 15 amino acids. The V segment lost 11 bases and the J segment 3 bases; nucleotides outside the gene matches: 11. Germline V gene lookup returns CDR1 ENHRY and CDR2 SYGVKD. CDR3 DNA sequence: TGTGCCGTCGGACAGGGGGCGATTGCGGACACTGAAGCTTTCTTT. Protein sequence: CAVGQGAIADTEAFF.

V gene TRBV30 combines with J gene TRBJ2-2, with TRBD1 identical over 11 bases. Germline CDR1 reads GTSNPN; CDR2 reads SVGIG (reference sequence). V was pared by 4 bases and J by 4 bases, with 14 bases of the junction left unmatched. The CDR3 extends over 18 amino acids. For the CDR3, the DNA is TGTGCCTGGACTTCCGCGGGACAGGGGGTAATTCGCACCGGGGAGCTGTTTTTT. Translated: CAWTSAGQGVIRTGELFF.

This clone occurred once. V gene TRBV6-1 combines with J gene TRBJ1-3, with no clear D. V was cut by 5 bases and J by 0 bases, with 8 bases left in between. Germline CDR1 MNHNS, CDR2 SASEGT. This CDR3 comprises 14 residues. The chain's CDR3 is CASSWLTSGNTIYF. The CDR3, as DNA: TGTGCCAGCAGTTGGCTGACCTCTGGAAACACCATATATTTT.

CDR3 in amino acids: CASSSAGVRETQYF. The CDR3 bases are TGTGCCAGCAGTTCAGCAGGGGTAAGGGAGACCCAGTACTTC. The chain carries TRBV6-1 and TRBJ2-5, with a weak D call TRBD1 (6 bases). Germline V CDR1 and CDR2: MNHNS, SASEGT. V shed 5 bases and J shed 5 bases, with 15 bases lying between them. The CDR3 has 14 residues.

This clone occurred once. This chain uses TRBV7-8 with TRBJ2-2; 8 positions match TRBD2. Trimming removed 5 bases from V and 5 bases from J; junction bases left unmatched: 7. Germline V gene sequence: CDR1 SGHVS, CDR2 FQNEAQ. The CDR3 is made up of 15 amino acids. CDR3 sequence reads: CASSQTSGRTGELFF. In DNA, the CDR3 is TGTGCCAGCAGCCAAACTAGCGGAAGGACCGGGGAGCTGTTTTTT.

CDR3 bases: TGTGCCAGCAGCGCTACGTGGGGAGATAATTCACCCCTCCACTTT. It is translated as CASSATWGDNSPLHF. The chain combines TRBV9 with TRBJ1-6; the D is unclear. The ends were cut back, 3 bases at V and 5 bases at J, with 12 bases in the middle. This CDR3 has 15 residues. CDR1 SGDLS and CDR2 YYNGEE come from the germline V gene.

The chain links TRBV5-3 to TRBJ1-2; D remains unclear. TRBV5-3 is assigned to the ORF class and has an uncertain function. The CDR3 is 14 amino acids. The ends were cut back, 1 base at V and 4 bases at J, with 11 bases in the middle. The CDR3 DNA follows: TGTGCCAGAAGCTTGTATCCGCGGGGCTATGGCTACACCTTC. Its translation is CARSLYPRGYGYTF.

V usage is TRBV19 and J usage is TRBJ2-1; D uncertain. Germline V gene lookup returns CDR1 LNHDA and CDR2 SQIVND (reference sequence). CDR3 size: 11 residues. Trimming left V 7 bases short and J 11 bases short, with 12 bases between. The CDR3 reads CASTLVDKQFF. CDR3 bases: TGTGCCAGTACCCTCGTTGATAAGCAGTTCTTC.

The chain employs TRBV29-1 and TRBJ2-3; maybe TRBD2 (6 bases). The CDR3 loop spans 15 amino acids. From germline, CDR1 is SQVTM and CDR2 ANQGSEA. Trimming pared 6 bases from V and 0 bases from J, leaving 16 bases between. This CDR3 reads CSVPALAESTDTQYF. DNA for the CDR3: TGCAGCGTCCCAGCACTAGCAGAAAGCACAGATACGCAGTATTTT.

The rearrangement uses TRBV5-1 and TRBJ2-7; a weak D match, TRBD1 (6 bases). V was cut by 4 bases and J by 0 bases, with 11 bases left in between. Germline CDR1 and CDR2: SGHRS and YFSETQ. This CDR3 region has 14 residues. The chain's CDR3 is CASSPPTGSYEQYF. The CDR3 coding sequence is TGCGCCAGCAGCCCACCGACAGGCTCCTACGAGCAGTACTTC.

The chain couples TRBV7-8 to TRBJ1-6; the D is unclear. V was pared by 1 base and J by 5 bases, with 6 bases between. This CDR3 is built from 14 residues. Germline lookup yields CDR1 SGHVS and CDR2 FQNEAQ. The CDR3, as DNA: TGTGCCAGCAGCTTAGGAGGCAATAATTCACCCCTCCACTTT. This codes for CASSLGGNNSPLHF. Drawing the rest from reference TRBV7-8 and TRBJ1-6, the complete variable domain is GAGVSQSPRYKVAKRGQDVALRCDPISGHVSLFWYQQALGQGPEFLTYFQNEAQLDKSGLPSDRFFAERPEGSVSTLKIQRTQQEDSAVYLCASSLGGNNSPLHFGNGTRLTVT.